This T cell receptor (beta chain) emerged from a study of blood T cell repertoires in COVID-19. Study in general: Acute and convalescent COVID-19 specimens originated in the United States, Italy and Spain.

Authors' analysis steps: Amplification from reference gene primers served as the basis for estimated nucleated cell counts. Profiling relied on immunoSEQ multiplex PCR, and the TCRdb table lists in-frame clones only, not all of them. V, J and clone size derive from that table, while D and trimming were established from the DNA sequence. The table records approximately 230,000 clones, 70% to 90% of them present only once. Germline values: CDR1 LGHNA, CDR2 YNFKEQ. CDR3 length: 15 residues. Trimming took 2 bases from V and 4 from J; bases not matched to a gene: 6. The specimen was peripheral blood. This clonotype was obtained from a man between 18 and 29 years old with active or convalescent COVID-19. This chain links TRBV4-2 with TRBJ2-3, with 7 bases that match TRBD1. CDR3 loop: CASSQPRGRADTQYF. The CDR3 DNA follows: TGTGCCAGCAGCCAACCTAGGGGGCGCGCAGATACGCAGTATTTT.